The next 25 T cell receptor beta chains were all read from a single sample in a study of T cell repertoires in cytomegalovirus infection (dated by TCRdb to the late 2010s). The antigens for these receptors are not known. This specimen's treatment or condition label, interpreted: in vitro stimulation with specific CMV peptide epitopes to enrich CMV-specific T cells. Sequencing relied on an Illumina HiSeq 1500. TCRdb ran its own pipeline on the public reads, namely fastp trimming at Q25 and MiXCR clone calling, and kept in-frame beta chains. Entries that share a CDR3 protein sequence are merged under the most common genes and DNA. The sample profile shows a few hundred thousand distinct CDR3 sequences; around a third of them were found once. The ten most abundant clones make up roughly 14% of the sample. The sample was cultured PBMCs, taken from culture after CMV antigen stimulation. All receptors come from a human donor in good health (CMV status not recorded). Some clones in this sample may be carry-over from other donors' samples.

This clonotype was seen a handful of times. The chain joins TRBV19 to TRBJ1-1; no firm D call. In germline, CDR1 is LNHDA, CDR2 SQIVND (reference sequence). V lost 3 bases to trimming and J lost 0 bases, with 5 bases between them. The CDR3 is 13 residues long. The CDR3 nucleotides are TGTGCCAGTAGTATTTGGGTGAACACTGAAGCTTTCTTT. It translates to CASSIWVNTEAFF.

The gene calls are TRBV11-3 and TRBJ2-3, with 10 nucleotides matching TRBD2. J lost 9 bases, V lost 1 base, and 10 bases had no gene match. CDR1 is SGHNT, CDR2 YENEEA, per germline. The CDR3 extends over 16 amino acids. In DNA form, the CDR3 reads TGTGCCAGCAGCTTAGTGTCTAGCGGGAGCCTTGGCACGCAGTATTTT. It specifies CASSLVSSGSLGTQYF. Drawing the rest from reference TRBV11-3 and TRBJ2-3, the complete variable domain is EAGVVQSPRYKIIEKKQPVAFWCNPISGHNTLYWYLQNLGQGPELLIRYENEEAVDDSQLPKDRFSAERLKGVDSTLKIQPAELGDSAVYLCASSLVSSGSLGTQYFGPGTRLTVL.

The sample holds a few counts of this clonotype. The J gene is TRBJ1-5, the V gene TRBV7-2; D gene uncertain. CDR3 size: 15 residues. Germline V gene sequence: CDR1 SGHTA, CDR2 FQGNSA. V was cut by 3 bases and J by 2 bases, with 11 bases left in between. The CDR3 nucleotides are TGTGCCAGCAGCTTGGAAGGGATTCGCAATCAGCCCCAGCATTTT. This translates into CASSLEGIRNQPQHF.

J is TRBJ2-3 and V is TRBV4-1; D gene ambiguous. V lost 1 base to trimming and J lost 0 bases, with 8 bases between them. Germline assignment: CDR1 MGHRA and CDR2 YSYEKL. The CDR3 has 15 residues. The CDR3 DNA reads as TGCGCCAGCAGCCAAGCGAGATCTAGCACAGATACGCAGTATTTT. It encodes CASSQARSSTDTQYF.

This clonotype was seen repeatedly, ten times or more. This chain uses TRBV19 with TRBJ1-2; D not resolved. Germline lookup yields CDR1 LNHDA and CDR2 SQIVND (reference sequence). CDR3 length: 14 amino acids. Deletions cut 4 bases from V and 8 bases from J, with 17 bases between. As DNA, the CDR3 is TGTGCCAGTAGTACAACGGCGGCATTTCCGGGCTACACCTTC. It yields the protein CASSTTAAFPGYTF.

As concerns this clonotype: This could be a read error, since a much larger clone is one nucleotide away. The chain combines TRBV5-6 with TRBJ2-7; 7 bases line up with TRBD1. V lost 2 bases, J lost 4 bases, and 6 bases stayed unmatched. CDR3 size: 14 residues. CDR1 and CDR2 from the germline V gene are SGHDT and YYEEEE. CDR3 DNA sequence: TGTGCCAGCAGCTTCACGGGACAGACTTACGAGCAGTACTTC. It codes for CASSFTGQTYEQYF.

The rearrangement uses TRBV28 and TRBJ1-1; D is ambiguous. V was pared by 3 bases and J by 3 bases, with 5 bases between. The CDR3 runs to 12 residues. CDR1 is MDHEN, CDR2 SYDVKM, per germline. CDR3: CASSLEDTEAFF. DNA for the CDR3: TGTGCCAGCAGTTTGGAGGACACTGAAGCTTTCTTT.

The rearrangement links TRBV14 to TRBJ2-3, with 9 bases matching TRBD2. From germline, CDR1 is SGHDN and CDR2 FVKESK. Trimming removed 2 bases from V and 4 bases from J; junction bases left unmatched: 10. This CDR3 has 17 residues. CDR3 in amino acids: CASSQNLAGSPPDTQYF. CDR3 sequence (DNA): TGTGCCAGCAGCCAAAACCTAGCGGGATCCCCCCCAGATACGCAGTATTTT.

V gene TRBV7-9 combines with J gene TRBJ2-3; D ambiguous. This CDR3 region has 14 residues. Trimming pared 5 bases from V and 2 bases from J, leaving 11 bases between. CDR1 is SEHNR and CDR2 is FQNEAQ in the germline V gene (reference sequence). CDR3 loop: CASSPDGVTDTQYF. The CDR3 bases are TGTGCCAGCAGCCCCGACGGAGTCACAGATACGCAGTATTTT.

V is TRBV28 and J is TRBJ1-4, with D uncertain. Germline V gene lookup returns CDR1 MDHEN and CDR2 SYDVKM. The CDR3 is made up of 15 amino acids. The ends were cut back, 5 bases at V and 10 bases at J, with 20 bases in the middle. As DNA, the CDR3 is TGTGCCAGCAGTCTACCGGGAGGTGGGGAGGGAAAACTGTTTTTT. Protein sequence: CASSLPGGGEGKLFF.

The chain is built from TRBV12-3 or TRBV12-4 and TRBJ2-3; no clear D. The CDR3 sequence is 14 residues long. The ends were cut back, 4 bases at V and 3 bases at J, with 11 bases in the middle. The CDR3 DNA is TGTGCCAGCAGTTCGGGCCTAGGAACAGATACGCAGTATTTT. This sequence encodes CASSSGLGTDTQYF.

The gene calls are TRBV7-9 and TRBJ2-7, with 10 bases matching TRBD1. V trimming: 5 bases; J trimming: 6 bases; junction bases outside the gene matches: 4. CDR1 SEHNR and CDR2 FQNEAQ come from the germline V gene (reference sequence). The CDR3 extends over 13 amino acids. This chain's CDR3 is CASSQGQGIEQYF. In nucleotides, the CDR3 is TGTGCCAGCAGCCAGGGACAGGGGATCGAGCAGTACTTC.

The rearrangement uses TRBV18 and TRBJ2-3, with 7 bases fitting TRBD1. With 3 bases clipped from V and 1 base from J, the junction kept 7 bases outside the gene matches. The CDR3 sequence is 16 residues long. Germline V gene sequence: CDR1 KGHSH, CDR2 LQKENI. CDR3 bases: TGTGCCAGCTCACCGACAGGGTTTGGAGGCACAGATACGCAGTATTTT. It yields the protein CASSPTGFGGTDTQYF. Together with reference TRBV18 and TRBJ2-3, the CDR3 gives the full variable domain: NAGVMQNPRHLVRRRGQEARLRCSPMKGHSHVYWYRQLPEEGLKFMVYLQKENIIDESGMPKERFSAEFPKEGPSILRIQQVVRGDSAAYFCASSPTGFGGTDTQYFGPGTRLTVL.

V is TRBV27 and J is TRBJ2-7; D is unresolved. Germline V gene sequence: CDR1 MNHEY, CDR2 SMNVEV (reference sequence). Trimming cost V 5 bases and J 10 bases, with 30 bases left between them. There are 17 residues in the CDR3. The CDR3 sequence: CASSPIRGQTPPPKQYF. The CDR3 DNA reads as TGTGCCAGCAGTCCCATTCGAGGCCAGACCCCCCCCCCTAAACAGTACTTC.

This clonotype was found many times. The rearrangement uses TRBV7-2 and TRBJ2-1; no reliable D call. The CDR3 runs to 15 residues. Trimming removed 0 bases from V and 9 bases from J, with 15 bases in between. Germline V gene sequence: CDR1 SGHTA, CDR2 FQGNSA. The CDR3 DNA sequence: TGTGCCAGCAGCTTAGCGCGGCGAGCAACCGGTGAGCAGTTCTTC. Its translation is CASSLARRATGEQFF.

This clonotype was seen a handful of times. The rearrangement joins TRBV19 to TRBJ2-1, with D unclear. This CDR3 is 15 amino acids long. CDR1 LNHDA and CDR2 SQIVND come from the germline V gene (reference sequence). Between the trimmed V and J ends, which lost 3 bases and 4 bases, there was a span of 13 bases. Here the CDR3 DNA reads TGTGCCAGTAGTATCCCCCCACCGGCTTACAATGAGCAGTTCTTC. The encoded protein is CASSIPPPAYNEQFF.

This clonotype was counted between two and nine times. The chain joins TRBV28 to TRBJ1-2; 11 bases fit TRBD1. Looked up from germline, CDR1 is MDHEN and CDR2 is SYDVKM. This CDR3 comprises 12 residues. CDR3 coding DNA: TGTGCTTTTAAAGGACAGGGGGCTGGCTACACCTTC. This translates into CAFKGQGAGYTF.

Only a few counts were recorded for this clonotype. The CDR3 DNA follows: TGTGCCAGCAGCCCCGTCCGGGGGGACAGGGAAGTTTACTCTGGAAACACCATATATTTT. Amino acids: CASSPVRGDREVYSGNTIYF. The chain joins TRBV7-2 to TRBJ1-3; 9 bases match TRBD1. Germline V lookup: CDR1 SGHTA, CDR2 FQGNSA. V shed 5 bases and J 0 bases; nucleotides not matched to a gene: 17. This CDR3 comprises 20 residues.

V is TRBV25-1 and J is TRBJ1-6; tentative D call: TRBD1 (5 bases). From germline, CDR1 is MGHDK and CDR2 SYGVNS. Trimming shortened V by 3 bases and J by 1 base, and 13 bases separated the two germline ends. This CDR3 contains 17 residues. The CDR3 spells CASSDTYPGSYNSPLHF. CDR3 sequence (DNA): TGTGCCAGCAGTGACACGTACCCAGGGTCCTATAATTCACCCCTCCACTTT.

The chain couples TRBV6-6 to TRBJ1-5; D ambiguous. This CDR3 is 12 amino acids long. CDR1 MNHNY and CDR2 SVGAGI come from the germline V gene (reference sequence). Trimming stripped 4 bases from V and 7 bases from J, with 8 bases between. CDR3 sequence (DNA): TGTGCCAGCAGTTCCTTTAGGCAGCCCCAGCATTTT. Translating it yields CASSSFRQPQHF.

The J gene is TRBJ2-5, the V gene TRBV11-2; 10 bases match TRBD2. The ends lost 5 bases at V and 5 bases at J; junction bases unmatched: 8. The germline V gene encodes CDR1 SGHAT and CDR2 FQNNGV. The CDR3 contains 15 residues. The CDR3 is CASSPAGGLGETQYF. The CDR3 DNA reads TGTGCCAGCAGCCCAGCGGGAGGGCTAGGGGAGACCCAGTACTTC.

V and J are TRBV15 and TRBJ1-2, with 9 bases that match TRBD1. V lost 0 bases, J lost 6 bases, and 11 bases stayed unmatched. CDR3 length: 17 residues. Germline assignment: CDR1 LNHNV and CDR2 YYDKDF (reference sequence). The CDR3 here is CATSRDVTGGTSHGYTF. For the CDR3, the DNA is TGTGCCACCAGCAGAGATGTGACAGGGGGTACCTCCCATGGCTACACCTTC.

The chain joins TRBV7-2 to TRBJ2-5; a possible D gene is TRBD2 (6 bases). Germline V gives CDR1 SGHTA, CDR2 FQGNSA. V gave up 3 bases and J gave up 2 bases, with 7 bases separating them. This CDR3 has 13 residues. CDR3: CASSFLAQETQYF. In DNA, the CDR3 is TGTGCCAGCAGCTTCCTAGCGCAAGAGACCCAGTACTTC.

This clonotype was observed a handful of times. V is TRBV7-9 and J is TRBJ1-4; D possibly corresponds to TRBD1 (5 bases). The ends were cut back, 5 bases at V and 4 bases at J, with 20 bases in the middle. The CDR3 is 17 amino acids. The germline CDR1 and CDR2 sequences are SEHNR and FQNEAQ (reference sequence). The CDR3 DNA sequence: TGTGCCAGCAGCAGAGCCAGGGTTTTGACCTTTAATGAAAAACTGTTTTTT. Its protein is CASSRARVLTFNEKLFF. Combining the CDR3 with reference TRBV7-9 and TRBJ1-4 gives the whole variable domain DTGVSQNPRHKITKRGQNVTFRCDPISEHNRLYWYRQTLGQGPEFLTYFQNEAQLEKSRLLSDRFSAERPKGSFSTLEIQRTEQGDSAMYLCASSRARVLTFNEKLFFGSGTQLSVL.

The chain uses TRBV20-1 and TRBJ2-1; D possibly corresponds to TRBD2 (5 bases). CDR3 length: 15 residues. CDR1 is DFQATT, CDR2 SNEGSKA, per germline (reference sequence). Trimming took off 0 bases at V and 10 bases at J, with 19 bases between the two ends. The CDR3, as DNA: TGCAGTGCTAGAGACGGAGGAGGTTTCGTTACCGAGCAGTTCTTC. Translation: CSARDGGGFVTEQFF.